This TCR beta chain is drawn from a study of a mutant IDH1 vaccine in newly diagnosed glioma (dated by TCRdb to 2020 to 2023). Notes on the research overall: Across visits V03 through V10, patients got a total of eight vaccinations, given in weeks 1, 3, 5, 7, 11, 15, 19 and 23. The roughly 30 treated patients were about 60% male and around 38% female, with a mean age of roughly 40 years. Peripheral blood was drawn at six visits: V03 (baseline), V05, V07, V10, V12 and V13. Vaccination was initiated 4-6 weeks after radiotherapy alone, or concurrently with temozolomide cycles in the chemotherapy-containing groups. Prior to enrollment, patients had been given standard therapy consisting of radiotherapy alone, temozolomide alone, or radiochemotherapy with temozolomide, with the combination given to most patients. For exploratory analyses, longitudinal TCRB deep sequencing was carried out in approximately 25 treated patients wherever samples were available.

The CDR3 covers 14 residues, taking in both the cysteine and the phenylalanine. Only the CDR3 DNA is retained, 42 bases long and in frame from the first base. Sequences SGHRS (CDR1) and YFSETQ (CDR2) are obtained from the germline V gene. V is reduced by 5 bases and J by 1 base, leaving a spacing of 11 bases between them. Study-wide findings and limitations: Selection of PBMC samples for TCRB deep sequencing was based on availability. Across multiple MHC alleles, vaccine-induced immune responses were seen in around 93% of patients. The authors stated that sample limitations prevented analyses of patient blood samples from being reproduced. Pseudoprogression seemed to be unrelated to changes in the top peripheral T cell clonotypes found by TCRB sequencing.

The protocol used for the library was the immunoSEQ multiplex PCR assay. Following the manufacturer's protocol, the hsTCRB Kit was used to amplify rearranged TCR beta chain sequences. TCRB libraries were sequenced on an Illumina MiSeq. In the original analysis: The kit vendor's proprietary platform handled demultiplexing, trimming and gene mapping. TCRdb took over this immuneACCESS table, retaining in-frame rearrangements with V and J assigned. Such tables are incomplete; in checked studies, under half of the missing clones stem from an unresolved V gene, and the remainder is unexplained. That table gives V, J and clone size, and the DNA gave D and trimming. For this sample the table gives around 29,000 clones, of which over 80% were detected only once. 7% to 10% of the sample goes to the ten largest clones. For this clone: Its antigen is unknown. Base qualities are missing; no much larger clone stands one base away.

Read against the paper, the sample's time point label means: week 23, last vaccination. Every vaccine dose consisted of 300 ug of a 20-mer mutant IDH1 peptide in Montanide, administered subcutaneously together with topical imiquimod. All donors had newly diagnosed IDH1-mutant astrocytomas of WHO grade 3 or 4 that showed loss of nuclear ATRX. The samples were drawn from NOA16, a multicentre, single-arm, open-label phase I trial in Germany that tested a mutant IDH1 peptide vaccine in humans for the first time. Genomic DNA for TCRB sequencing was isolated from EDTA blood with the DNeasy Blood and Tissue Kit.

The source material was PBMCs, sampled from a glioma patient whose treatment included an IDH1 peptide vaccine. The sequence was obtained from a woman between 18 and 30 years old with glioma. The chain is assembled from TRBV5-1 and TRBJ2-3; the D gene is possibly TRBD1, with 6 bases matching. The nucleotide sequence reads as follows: TGCGCCAGCAGGACAGGTATTGGCACAGATACGCAGTATTTT. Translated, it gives CASRTGIGTDTQYF.